The 3 T cell receptor beta chains given below trace back to one sample, sequenced in a study of PD-1 blockade in classical Hodgkin lymphoma. Every patient relapsed after autologous stem cell transplantation, and brentuximab vedotin exposure varied. Assay: immunoSEQ multiplex PCR; the TCRdb copy retains only in-frame clones and omits some. Among around 20,000 clones listed, roughly 85% were seen once. Sequences were derived from peripheral blood mononuclear cells (PBMCs), sampled before the second cycle of nivolumab. These receptors came from a human donor with classical Hodgkin lymphoma.

The rearrangement uses TRBV5-1 and TRBJ2-1; 10 bases are a match to TRBD2. CDR1 and CDR2 from the germline V gene are SGHRS and YFSETQ. The J segment lost 7 bases and the V segment lost 2 bases, leaving 6 bases of the junction unmatched. This CDR3 is 15 amino acids long. CDR3 DNA sequence: TGCGCCAGCAGCTTCCCTAGCGGGGGAGGGAATGAGCAGTTCTTC. Translated: CASSFPSGGGNEQFF.

The chain carries TRBV2 and TRBJ2-7, with TRBD1 matching 11 bases. The V segment lost 8 bases and the J segment 3 bases; nucleotides outside the gene matches: 3. The germline V gene has CDR1 SNHLY and CDR2 FYNNEI. The CDR3 is made up of 13 amino acids. As DNA, the CDR3 is TGTGCCAGCCGGGGGACAGGGGGCTACGAGCAGTACTTC. Translating gives CASRGTGGYEQYF.

The V and J genes are TRBV7-3 and TRBJ2-3, with D tentatively TRBD1 (5 bases). The CDR3 runs 16 residues. Trimming removed 1 base at V and 0 bases at J, with 11 bases between. The germline CDR1 and CDR2 sequences are SGHTA and FQGTGA. The CDR3 sequence is CASSLMGLDSTDTQYF. The CDR3 nucleotides read TGTGCCAGCAGCTTAATGGGGCTGGATAGCACAGATACGCAGTATTTT.